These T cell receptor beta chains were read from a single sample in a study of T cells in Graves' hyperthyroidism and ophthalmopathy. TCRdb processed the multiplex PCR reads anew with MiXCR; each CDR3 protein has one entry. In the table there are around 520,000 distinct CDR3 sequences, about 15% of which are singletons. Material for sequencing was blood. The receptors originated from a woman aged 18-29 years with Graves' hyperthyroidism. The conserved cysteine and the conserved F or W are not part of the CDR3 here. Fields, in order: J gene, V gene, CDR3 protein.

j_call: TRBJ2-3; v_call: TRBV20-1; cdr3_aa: SAPDSGSTDTQY
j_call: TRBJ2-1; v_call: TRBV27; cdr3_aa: ATLAGGNWGEQF
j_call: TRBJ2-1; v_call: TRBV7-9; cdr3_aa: ASSFLANYNEQF
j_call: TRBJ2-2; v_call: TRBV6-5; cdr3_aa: ASSYSHSGELF
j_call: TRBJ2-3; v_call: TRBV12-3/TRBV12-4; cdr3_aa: ASSLSRTSLERTQY
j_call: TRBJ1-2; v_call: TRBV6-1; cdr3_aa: ASSDLGQIFYGYT
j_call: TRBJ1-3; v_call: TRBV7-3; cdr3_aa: ASSGGQGSSGNTIY
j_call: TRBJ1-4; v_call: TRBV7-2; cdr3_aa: ASSLGPGPQGEKLF
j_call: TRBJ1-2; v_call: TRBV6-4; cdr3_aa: ASSDTGASYT
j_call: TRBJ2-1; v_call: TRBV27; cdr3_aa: ASSLSTGLEEQF
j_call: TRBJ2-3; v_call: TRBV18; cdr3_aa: ASSLSTGTQY
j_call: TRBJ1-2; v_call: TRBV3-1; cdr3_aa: ASRFTGHQRGVYGYT
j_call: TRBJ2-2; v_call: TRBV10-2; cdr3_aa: ASMSRDTNTGELF
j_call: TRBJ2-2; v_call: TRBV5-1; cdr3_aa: ASPSPSTCTGELF
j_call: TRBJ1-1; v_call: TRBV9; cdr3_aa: ASSVQRDSEAF
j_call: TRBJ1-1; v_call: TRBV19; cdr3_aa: ASSRDRGEVMNTEAF
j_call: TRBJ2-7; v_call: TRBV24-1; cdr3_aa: ATSETGYEQY
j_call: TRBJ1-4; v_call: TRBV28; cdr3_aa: ASSLETGEEKLF
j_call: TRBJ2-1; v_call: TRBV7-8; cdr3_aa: ASSFDSIYEQF
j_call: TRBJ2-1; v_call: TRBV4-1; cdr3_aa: ASSQGLAGLGYNEQF
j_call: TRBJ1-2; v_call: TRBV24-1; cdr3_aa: ATSGTGADYGYT
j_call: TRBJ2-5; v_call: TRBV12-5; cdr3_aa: ASGPRQGGRETQY
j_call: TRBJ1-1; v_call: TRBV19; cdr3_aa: ASSIGQIEAF
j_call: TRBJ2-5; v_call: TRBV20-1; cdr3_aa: SARVDGLQETQY
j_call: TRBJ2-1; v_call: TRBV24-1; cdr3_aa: ATSDPKGGVTYNEQF
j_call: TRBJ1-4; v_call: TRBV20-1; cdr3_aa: SASWGATNEKLF
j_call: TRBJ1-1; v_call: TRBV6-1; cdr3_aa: ASRPEDINTEAF
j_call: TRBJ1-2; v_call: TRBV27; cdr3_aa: ASREGRLLGGYT
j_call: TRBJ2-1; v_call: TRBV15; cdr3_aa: ATSVRQGGTFNEQF
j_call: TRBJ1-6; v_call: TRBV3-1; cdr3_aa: ASSRQRTLH
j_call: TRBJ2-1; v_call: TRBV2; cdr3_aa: ASSGTTSSYNEQF
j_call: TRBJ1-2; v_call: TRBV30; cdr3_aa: AISGSGYT